This T cell receptor (beta chain) was captured by sequencing in a study of beta chain features in type 1 diabetes. The study, taken as a whole, reports: PCR could preferentially amplify shorter templates, alike in patients and controls. Small HLA sub-analyses could not settle whether HLA shapes TCRB rearrangement.

The authors reverse transcribed all of the isolated RNA, so sequencing captured expressed TCRB transcripts. This table comes from immunoSEQ multiplex PCR, and its TCRdb copy is limited to in-frame clones, with some not included. This sample has 120,000 to 150,000 clones; about 44% occur once, and the top ten carry around 0.45%. Points on this clone: What it binds is unknown.

Cell sorting via CD45RO/CCR7/CD25/CD127/CD95/CD27 was performed to obtain CD4+ naive, central memory, regulatory and stem cell-like memory cells. The CDR3 length is 15 residues. Looked up from germline, CDR1 is KGHSH and CDR2 is LQKENI. The V gene end was trimmed by 6 bases and the J gene end by 0 bases; junction bases not matched to a gene: 6. The rearrangement links TRBV18 to TRBJ2-3; 7 bases align to TRBD1. Source material: Tregs from blood. The sequence was collected from a man between 18 and 35 years old in good health. The CDR3 is CASSPDRSSTDTQYF. Here the CDR3 DNA reads TGTGCCAGCTCCCCGGACAGGTCCAGCACAGATACGCAGTATTTT. Supplemented by reference TRBV18 and TRBJ2-3, the full variable domain reads NAGVMQNPRHLVRRRGQEARLRCSPMKGHSHVYWYRQLPEEGLKFMVYLQKENIIDESGMPKERFSAEFPKEGPSILRIQQVVRGDSAAYFCASSPDRSSTDTQYFGPGTRLTVL.